This TCR beta chain is drawn from a study of molecular identifiers for immune sequencing clone quantification. Study findings and constraints: One cell's worth of spiked Jurkat TCR RNA was reportedly detectable among about a million naive cells.

The authors gated naive CD8 T cells as CD8+CD4-CCR7+CD45RA+ for sorting. Previously described methods and listed TCR primers produced bulk TCR libraries. MiXCR was run by TCRdb on the PCR reads, yielding one entry per CDR3 protein. The table has around 470,000 distinct CDR3 sequences, roughly 26% seen once. Trimming removed 1 base from V and 2 bases from J; junction bases left unmatched: 5. Germline-derived CDR1 and CDR2 are MNHEY and SMNVEV (reference sequence). There are 15 residues in the CDR3. With regard to this clonotype: The antigen is undetermined.

Sample: naive CD8+ T cells from blood, with Jurkat cell RNA spiked in. Subset meaning: FACS-sorted CD8+CD4-CCR7+CD45RA+ naive T cells. The source of this sequence is a human donor in good health. Some libraries in this study had Jurkat cell RNA spiked in. The chain is built from TRBV27 and TRBJ2-7, with 7 bases aligning to TRBD2. The CDR3 nucleotides are TGTGCCAGCAGTTTATTCGCTAGCGGTCCCTACGAGCAGTACTTC. Translation: CASSLFASGPYEQYF.